What follows are 24 T cell receptor beta chains derived from one specimen sequenced in a study of T-cell reconstitution after alpha-beta-depleted transplantation in children. The library targeted TCRbeta and was prepared with unique molecular identifiers. MiXCR, run by TCRdb on the PCR reads, gives a single entry per CDR3 protein. Here the sample spans 300,000 or so distinct CDR3 sequences, 23% being singletons. The input for sequencing was PBMCs, mostly from graft donor cells, taken 180 days after TCRalphabeta/CD19-depleted stem cell transplant. The source of these receptors is a male patient between 5 and 17 years old who had a stem cell transplant for acute lymphoblastic leukemia, so the T cells may come from the graft donor.

The chain recombines TRBV7-3 with TRBJ2-1; D is possibly TRBD2 (6 bases). The CDR3 totals 15 residues. Looked up from germline, CDR1 is SGHTA and CDR2 is FQGTGA. The V end lost 8 bases, the J end lost 5 bases, and 19 bases lay between the germline ends. As DNA, the CDR3 is TGTGCCAGCGAGTCCGGAGGGCCGGGAAACAATGAGCAGTTCTTC. This encodes CASESGGPGNNEQFF.

This clonotype was detected only a few times. This chain joins TRBV5-1 and TRBJ2-7, with 11 bases that match TRBD2. CDR3 size: 14 residues. Germline V gene sequence: CDR1 SGHRS, CDR2 YFSETQ. Trimming cost V 2 bases and J 5 bases; bases outside gene matches: 3. CDR3 nucleotide sequence: TGCGCCAGCAGCTTTAGCGGGAGGGCAGACGAGCAGTACTTC. Amino acids: CASSFSGRADEQYF.

The J gene is TRBJ2-7, the V gene TRBV12-3 or TRBV12-4, with D possibly being TRBD2 (5 bases). Trimming left V 4 bases short and J 4 bases short, with 8 bases between. The CDR3 is 12 residues long. The CDR3 here is CASSWESYEQYF. The CDR3 nucleotides read TGTGCCAGCAGTTGGGAGTCGTACGAGCAGTACTTC.

This chain joins TRBV19 and TRBJ2-1, with 10 nucleotides matching TRBD2. The trim removed 7 bases at V and 5 bases at J, leaving 2 bases unmatched. Germline V CDR1 and CDR2: LNHDA, SQIVND (reference sequence). The CDR3 runs 13 residues. The CDR3 spells CASTSGGNNEQFF. The CDR3 DNA follows: TGTGCCAGTACTAGCGGGGGAAACAATGAGCAGTTCTTC.

The CDR3 DNA is TGCGCCAGCAGCCAGGGACGTGCGAGATTAGCCTACGAGCAGTACTTC. Encoded protein: CASSQGRARLAYEQYF. The J gene is TRBJ2-7, the V gene TRBV4-1; perhaps D is TRBD1 or TRBD2 (5 bases each). The V end was cut by 3 bases, the J end by 2 bases, with 17 bases between. Germline V CDR1 and CDR2: MGHRA, YSYEKL. This CDR3 is built from 16 residues.

The chain links TRBV28 to TRBJ2-7; D gene ambiguous. This CDR3 spans 15 amino acids. V was cut by 5 bases and J by 0 bases, with 14 bases left in between. Per the germline V gene, CDR1 is MDHEN and CDR2 is SYDVKM. In DNA, the CDR3 is TGTGCCAGCAGTCTCTCTACCGGAGTCTCCTACGAGCAGTACTTC. It encodes CASSLSTGVSYEQYF.

The chain employs TRBV5-1 and TRBJ1-1; D is ambiguous. V was clipped by 0 bases and J by 9 bases, with 12 bases between them. Germline assignment: CDR1 SGHRS and CDR2 YFSETQ. The CDR3 is 13 residues long. This CDR3 is CASSLVADQKAFF. The CDR3 DNA reads as TGCGCCAGCAGCTTGGTAGCAGACCAAAAAGCTTTCTTT.

The chain has TRBV5-6 and TRBJ1-5, with 8 bases matching TRBD1. V lost 5 bases to trimming and J lost 4 bases; unmatched junction nucleotides: 11. The CDR3 length is 16 residues. Germline lookup yields CDR1 SGHDT and CDR2 YYEEEE. Here the CDR3 DNA reads TGTGCCAGCAGTTTATGGGACAGGCCCACAAATCAGCCCCAGCATTTT. Translating it yields CASSLWDRPTNQPQHF.

This clonotype was observed at least ten times. V gene TRBV6-6 combines with J gene TRBJ2-4; weak D call: TRBD1 (6 bases). The CDR3 is 12 residues long. V lost 6 bases, J lost 11 bases, and 14 bases lay in between. In germline, CDR1 is MNHNY, CDR2 SVGAGI (reference sequence). CDR3 sequence reads: CASSPGERVQYF. The CDR3 nucleotides read TGTGCCAGCAGCCCAGGGGAAAGGGTTCAGTACTTC.

This chain links TRBV7-6 with TRBJ2-2; the match to TRBD1 covers 10 bases. The CDR3 has 16 residues. V lost 2 bases and J lost 5; bases outside the gene matches: 5. Germline assignment: CDR1 SGHVS and CDR2 FNYEAQ. The CDR3 DNA reads TGTGCCAGCAGCTTAAGAGACAGGGGGCCAACCGGGGAGCTGTTTTTT. Encoded protein: CASSLRDRGPTGELFF.

This clonotype was observed a few times. V is TRBV7-8 and J is TRBJ2-2; no clear D. Germline V lookup: CDR1 SGHVS, CDR2 FQNEAQ. With 3 bases removed from V and 9 bases from J, the gap between germline ends came to 11 bases. The CDR3 has 13 amino acids. CDR3 sequence: CASSFNGIWELFF. As DNA, the CDR3 is TGTGCCAGCAGCTTTAATGGGATCTGGGAGCTGTTTTTT. The full variable domain, with the rest looked up from reference TRBV7-8 and TRBJ2-2, is GAGVSQSPRYKVAKRGQDVALRCDPISGHVSLFWYQQALGQGPEFLTYFQNEAQLDKSGLPSDRFFAERPEGSVSTLKIQRTQQEDSAVYLCASSFNGIWELFFGEGSRLTVL.

This clonotype occurred a few times. This chain links TRBV7-2 with TRBJ2-1; D not certain. V was cut by 4 bases and J by 4 bases, with 8 bases left in between. Germline V gives CDR1 SGHTA, CDR2 FQGNSA. The CDR3 is 13 amino acids. CDR3 sequence: CASSSELYNEQFF. CDR3 bases: TGTGCCAGCAGCTCGGAGTTGTACAATGAGCAGTTCTTC. Full variable domain (remainder filled in from reference TRBV7-2 and TRBJ2-1): GAGVSQSPSNKVTEKGKDVELRCDPISGHTALYWYRQSLGQGLEFLIYFQGNSAPDKSGLPSDRFSAERTGGSVSTLTIQRTQQEDSAVYLCASSSELYNEQFFGPGTRLTVL.

In its sample, this clonotype was seen a few times. The chain recombines TRBV20-1 with TRBJ1-3; unclear D gene. V shed 6 bases and J shed 3 bases, with 15 bases lying between them. Germline CDR1 DFQATT, CDR2 SNEGSKA (reference sequence). The CDR3 is 14 residues long. The CDR3 DNA reads as TGCAGTGCCAGCGACGGACTAGGTGGAAACACCATATATTTT. It specifies CSASDGLGGNTIYF.

The J gene is TRBJ1-5, the V gene TRBV20-1; tentatively, D is TRBD1 (5 bases). Trimming took off 1 base at V and 4 bases at J, with 11 bases between the two ends. Looked up from germline, CDR1 is DFQATT and CDR2 is SNEGSKA (reference sequence). The CDR3 loop spans 14 amino acids. CDR3 nucleotide sequence: TGCAGTGCTAGAGGGGACCCGGGGAATCAGCCCCAGCATTTT. Protein product: CSARGDPGNQPQHF.

This clonotype was seen a few times. The chain combines TRBV9 with TRBJ2-2; 7 positions agree with TRBD2. This CDR3 is 18 amino acids long. V lost 0 bases and J lost 2; bases outside the gene matches: 10. CDR1 and CDR2 (germline): SGDLS, YYNGEE. The CDR3 protein is CASSVGGLVIPNTGELFF. The CDR3 nucleotides are TGTGCCAGCAGCGTAGGCGGACTAGTGATCCCTAACACCGGGGAGCTGTTTTTT. The variable domain in full, with the rest retrieved from reference TRBV9 and TRBJ2-2, is DSGVTQTPKHLITATGQRVTLRCSPRSGDLSVYWYQQSLDQGLQFLIQYYNGEERAKGNILERFSAQQFPDLHSELNLSSLELGDSALYFCASSVGGLVIPNTGELFFGEGSRLTVL.

The gene calls are TRBV29-1 and TRBJ1-1; D ambiguous. This CDR3 is built from 12 residues. From germline, CDR1 is SQVTM and CDR2 ANQGSEA. The V end lost 2 bases, the J end lost 10 bases, and 14 bases lay between the germline ends. The CDR3 nucleotides are TGCAGCGTTGAATCTCGGGAGGTTGTAGCTTTCTTT. Amino acids: CSVESREVVAFF.

This clonotype was detected only a few times. The J gene is TRBJ2-7, the V gene TRBV6-5; 13 bases map to TRBD2. V lost 0 bases and J lost 4; bases outside the gene matches: 3. The length of the CDR3 is 16 residues. Looked up from germline, CDR1 is MNHEY and CDR2 is SVGAGI. This chain's CDR3 is CASSYSGLAGVYEQYF. The CDR3, as DNA: TGTGCCAGCAGTTACTCCGGACTAGCGGGAGTGTACGAGCAGTACTTC.

The V and J genes are TRBV5-8 and TRBJ2-4; tentatively, D is TRBD1 (5 bases). Germline CDR1 and CDR2: SGHTS and YDEGEE. The CDR3 extends over 13 amino acids. The V and J ends lost 1 base and 6 bases respectively, with 8 bases between them. CDR3 sequence (DNA): TGTGCCAGCAGCTTGTGGGGCAGAAACATTCAGTACTTC. This translates into CASSLWGRNIQYF.

The chain employs TRBV12-3 or TRBV12-4 and TRBJ1-1, with a possible D match to TRBD1 (6 bases). V was clipped by 4 bases and J by 0 bases, with 18 bases between them. The CDR3 loop spans 17 amino acids. The CDR3 here is CASSWGGPSTMNTEAFF. The CDR3 DNA sequence: TGTGCCAGCAGTTGGGGGGGGCCCTCTACCATGAACACTGAAGCTTTCTTT.

This chain uses TRBV5-1 with TRBJ2-7, with D tentatively TRBD1 (5 bases). Germline CDR1 SGHRS, CDR2 YFSETQ. The CDR3 extends over 14 amino acids. With 0 bases removed from V and 3 bases from J, the gap between germline ends came to 10 bases. This CDR3 reads CASSLVSGLYEQYF. The CDR3 nucleotides are TGCGCCAGCAGCTTGGTTTCAGGGCTCTACGAGCAGTACTTC.

The chain combines TRBV27 with TRBJ1-1; D is possibly TRBD1 (5 bases). Between the trimmed V and J ends, which lost 3 bases and 5 bases, there was a span of 10 bases. The CDR3 contains 13 residues. Per the germline V gene, CDR1 is MNHEY and CDR2 is SMNVEV (reference sequence). The CDR3 sequence: CASSFGGKTEAFF. CDR3 coding DNA: TGTGCCAGCAGTTTCGGGGGGAAAACTGAAGCTTTCTTT.

This clonotype has more than one count but fewer than ten. V is TRBV7-3 and J is TRBJ1-1, with D maybe TRBD1 (5 bases). Germline CDR1 reads SGHTA; CDR2 reads FQGTGA. The CDR3 consists of 15 residues. Trimming left V 1 base short and J 4 bases short, with 13 bases between. In DNA form, the CDR3 reads TGTGCCAGCAGCTTAATCCGGGGGAGGGCCACTGAAGCTTTCTTT. The encoded protein is CASSLIRGRATEAFF.

The gene calls are TRBV5-1 and TRBJ2-5, with TRBD2 identical over 12 bases. Looked up from germline, CDR1 is SGHRS and CDR2 is YFSETQ. The V gene end was trimmed by 2 bases and the J gene end by 5 bases; junction bases not matched to a gene: 7. The CDR3 contains 16 residues. CDR3 in DNA: TGCGCCAGCAGCTTACTAGCGGGAGGAGAGGTGGAGACCCAGTACTTC. It encodes CASSLLAGGEVETQYF.

The rearrangement joins TRBV20-1 to TRBJ1-6; D uncertain. Trimming took off 5 bases at V and 5 bases at J, with 16 bases between the two ends. The germline gives CDR1 DFQATT, CDR2 SNEGSKA (reference sequence). The CDR3 has 15 residues. As DNA, the CDR3 is TGCAGTGCTTTACATCAGATCCAGCATAATTCACCCCTCCACTTT. Protein product: CSALHQIQHNSPLHF.